This T cell receptor (beta chain) was identified during a study of T cells after posttransplantation cyclophosphamide (dated by TCRdb to 2016 to 2018). Background on the whole study: The study tracked T cell repertoire reconstitution by TRB sequencing after myeloablative bone marrow transplantation using posttransplantation cyclophosphamide as GVHD prophylaxis. Samples from about 33 PTCy-treated patients, along with samples from around 16 of their related bone marrow donors, underwent antigen receptor sequencing. TRB sequencing was performed on blood from all 35 or so PTCy patients with 1-year posttransplant specimens. In 3 patients, up to about 3 additional blood samples taken between 2 and 5.2 years after transplant also underwent TRB sequencing, as did pretransplant blood from a handful of patients. Because TRA and TRB clonality correlated tightly in fewer than ten samples, later TCR analyses were limited to TRB. Public TRB sequences were queried against a database of over 3,500 sequences associated with responses to pathogens, tumor antigens, self-antigens and alloantigens.

In light of the paper, this sample's treatment or condition label describes: high-dose cyclophosphamide on days +3 and +4 as single-agent GVHD prophylaxis. Patients in the PTCy group got busulfan and fludarabine conditioning, a marrow graft from a related or unrelated donor, and cyclophosphamide on days +3 and +4. PTCy-treated patients came from a prospective multi-institutional clinical trial. Peripheral blood and bone marrow mononuclear cells were isolated by Ficoll-Hypaque density centrifugation and cryopreserved. Genomic DNA was the input for TRB sequencing, which was run either with the immunoSEQ assay at survey resolution or with the hsTCRB kit. Under the source paper's analysis protocol: Initial read processing used immunoSEQ software, and repertoire analyses used the LymphoSeq R package. Clonality was calculated as 1 minus normalized Shannon entropy, and the Gini coefficient was also calculated for each TRB dataset. Phenotypes of unsorted samples were inferred by mapping TRB sequences from sorted subsets of the recipient or donor onto unsorted samples of the same recipient. As stored in TCRdb, this immuneACCESS dataset retains in-frame rearrangements with V and J assigned. A fraction of the clones does not appear; measured against another copy, unresolved V genes explain less than half of the discrepancy, and the remainder lacks a known reason. Clone size and the V and J calls come from that table; the DNA yielded D and trimming. In this sample the table shows around 5,000 clones, 1.5% to 2% of which occur a single time. The ten most abundant clones make up 25% to 30% of the sample.

As to this clone: It lacks a known antigen. Base-call qualities are not available, and no considerably larger clone is one nucleotide away.

According to the germline V gene, CDR1 reads SQVTM and CDR2 reads ANQGSEA. V sheds 3 bases and J sheds 9 bases, leaving 17 bases between their ends. CDR3 length: 13 amino acids, cysteine to phenylalanine. Here the CDR3 DNA is all that survives: 39 bases in frame from base 1. Findings and caveats that apply to the study as a whole: The TRB repertoires of T cells infiltrating skin or the GI tract showed only limited overlap with the TRB repertoires found in blood. Across fewer than 55 patients, TRB clonality was highly associated with recipient CMV seropositivity and CMV reactivation, and PTCy diversity was similar to diversity in CNI/methotrexate controls. At 1-2 months, donor-recipient similarity was low but rose over the first year, and the later blood repertoires were often dominated by donor CD8+ memory clones.

This specimen consisted of PBMCs, obtained 242 days after a stem cell transplant with posttransplant cyclophosphamide. The clonotype was recovered from a male patient in his 30s who received an allogeneic stem cell transplant from a related donor, was CMV-positive, and had no GVHD. Because of the transplant, the T cells may be the graft donor's rather than the patient's own. The chain couples TRBV29-1 to TRBJ2-5, with TRBD1 tentatively as D gene (5 bases match). The CDR3 protein is CSVDKGSEKSQYF. The nucleotide sequence reads TGCAGCGTTGACAAGGGGTCAGAGAAGTCCCAGTACTTC.